Sequencing of this T cell receptor beta chain was carried out in a study of glioma-infiltrating T cells after dendritic cell vaccination. Study observations and caveats: Patients with more pretreatment TILs had longer time to progression and survival.

Note on this clone: Its antigen is not known.

TCRdb's copy holds only in-frame clones and misses some; the assay was immunoSEQ multiplex PCR. The sample records tens of thousands of clones, roughly 82% being singletons. This receptor was taken from a human donor with glioblastoma. Sequenced material: blood, taken before dendritic cell vaccination.

Written as DNA, the CDR3 is TGTGCCAGCAGTTTTCGTCGGACAGGGGAGGATCAGCCCCAGCATTTT. It translates to CASSFRRTGEDQPQHF. This chain connects TRBV2 to TRBJ1-5; 9 bases map to TRBD1. With 5 bases clipped from V and 5 bases from J, the junction kept 10 bases outside the gene matches. The CDR3 has 16 amino acids. Per the germline V gene, CDR1 is SNHLY and CDR2 is FYNNEI.